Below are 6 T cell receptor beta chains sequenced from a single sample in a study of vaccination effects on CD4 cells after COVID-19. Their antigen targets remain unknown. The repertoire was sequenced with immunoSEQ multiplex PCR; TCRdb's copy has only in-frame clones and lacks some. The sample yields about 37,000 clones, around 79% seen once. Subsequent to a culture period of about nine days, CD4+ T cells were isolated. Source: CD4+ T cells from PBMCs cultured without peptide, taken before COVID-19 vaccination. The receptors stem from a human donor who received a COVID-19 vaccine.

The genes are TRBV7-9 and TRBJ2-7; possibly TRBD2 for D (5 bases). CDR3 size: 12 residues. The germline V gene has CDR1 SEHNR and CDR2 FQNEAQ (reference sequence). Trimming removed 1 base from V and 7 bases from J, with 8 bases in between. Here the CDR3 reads CASSLVSGEQYF. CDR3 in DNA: TGTGCCAGCAGCTTAGTTTCGGGGGAGCAGTACTTC. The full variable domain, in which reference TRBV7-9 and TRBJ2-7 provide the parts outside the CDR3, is DTGVSQNPRHKITKRGQNVTFRCDPISEHNRLYWYRQTLGQGPEFLTYFQNEAQLEKSRLLSDRFSAERPKGSFSTLEIQRTEQGDSAMYLCASSLVSGEQYFGPGTRLTVT.

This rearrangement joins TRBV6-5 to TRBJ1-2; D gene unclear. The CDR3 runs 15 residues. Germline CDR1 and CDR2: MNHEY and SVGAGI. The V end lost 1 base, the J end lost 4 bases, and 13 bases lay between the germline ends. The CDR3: CASSYWSRSGYGYTF. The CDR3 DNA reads TGTGCCAGCAGTTACTGGAGCCGTTCGGGCTATGGCTACACCTTC.

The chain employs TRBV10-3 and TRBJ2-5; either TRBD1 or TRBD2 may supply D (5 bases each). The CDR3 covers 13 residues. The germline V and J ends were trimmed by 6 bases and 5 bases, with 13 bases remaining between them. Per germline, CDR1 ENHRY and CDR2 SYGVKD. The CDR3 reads CAIRRGRFETQYF. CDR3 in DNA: TGTGCCATCAGACGGGGCCGGTTCGAGACCCAGTACTTC.

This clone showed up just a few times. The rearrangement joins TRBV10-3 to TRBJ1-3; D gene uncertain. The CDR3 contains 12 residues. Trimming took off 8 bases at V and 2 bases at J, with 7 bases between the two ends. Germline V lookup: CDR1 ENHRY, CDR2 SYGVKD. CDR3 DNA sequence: TGTGCCATCGGGCAGCCTGGAAACACCATATATTTT. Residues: CAIGQPGNTIYF.

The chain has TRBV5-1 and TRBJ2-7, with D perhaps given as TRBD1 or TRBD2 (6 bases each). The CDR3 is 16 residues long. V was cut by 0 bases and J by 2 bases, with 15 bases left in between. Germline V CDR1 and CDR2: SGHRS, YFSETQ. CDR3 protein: CASSLEGGFVAYEQYF. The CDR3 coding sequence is TGCGCCAGCAGCTTGGAGGGGGGCTTCGTCGCCTACGAGCAGTACTTC.

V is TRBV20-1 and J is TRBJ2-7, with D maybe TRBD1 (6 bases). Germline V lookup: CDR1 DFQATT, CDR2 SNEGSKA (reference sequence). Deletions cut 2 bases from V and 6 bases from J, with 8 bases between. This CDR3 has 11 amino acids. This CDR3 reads CSARQGIEQYF. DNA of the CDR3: TGCAGTGCTAGACAGGGGATCGAGCAGTACTTC.